This TCR beta chain emerged from a study of shared clonotypes between healthy human individuals. Study details: Three CD4 naive, three CD4 memory, two CD8 naive and one CD8 memory plate were used per donor. Notes on the study in general: Researchers found naive subsets generally carried larger estimated richness than memory subsets. Donor clonotype sharing was expected to depend on sequencing depth.

The investigators split CD4+ cells into a CD45RA+ naive subset and a CD45RA-negative memory subset. This CDR3 is built from 15 residues. V lost 5 bases, J lost 2 bases, and 13 bases lay in between. The V gene's germline CDR1 is LNHDA and CDR2 SQIVND (reference sequence). Here immunoSEQ multiplex PCR was the method, and the copy in TCRdb shows in-frame clones only, minus some. The sample includes over a million clones, 70% to 80% of them seen just once. With respect to this clone: Its matching antigen is unknown.

Sequenced material: memory CD4+ T cells sorted from blood. Subset of the sample: CD45RA-negative fraction. The source is a man aged 18 to 30 in good health. V and J are TRBV19 and TRBJ1-5; D unclear. CDR3 protein: CASSLGIMGNQPQHF. Written as DNA, the CDR3 is TGTGCCAGTAGTCTCGGGATTATGGGCAATCAGCCCCAGCATTTT.